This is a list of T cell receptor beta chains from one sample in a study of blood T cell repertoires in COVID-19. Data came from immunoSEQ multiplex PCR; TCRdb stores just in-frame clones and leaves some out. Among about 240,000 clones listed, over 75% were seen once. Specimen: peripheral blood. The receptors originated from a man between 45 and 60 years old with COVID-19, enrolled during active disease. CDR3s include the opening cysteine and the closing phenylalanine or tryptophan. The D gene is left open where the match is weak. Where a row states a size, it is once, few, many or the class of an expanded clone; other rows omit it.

CDR3aa: CASSVAPGQGYEQYF; CDR3nt: TGTGCCAGCAGCGTAGCTCCGGGACAGGGATACGAGCAGTACTTC; j_gene: TRBJ2-7; abundance: NA; d_gene: TRBD1; v_gene: TRBV9
CDR3aa: CASSPGQNYGYTF; CDR3nt: TGTGCCAGCTCACCGGGGCAGAACTATGGCTACACCTTC; j_gene: TRBJ1-2; abundance: NA; d_gene: NA; v_gene: TRBV18
CDR3aa: CASSLKPPDGLAAYEQYF; CDR3nt: TGTGCCAGCAGTTTAAAGCCCCCGGATGGCTTAGCGGCTTACGAGCAGTACTTC; j_gene: TRBJ2-7; abundance: NA; d_gene: NA; v_gene: TRBV27
CDR3aa: CASSLSLDRSYEQYF; CDR3nt: TGTGCCAGCAGCTTAAGTCTCGACAGGTCCTACGAGCAGTACTTC; j_gene: TRBJ2-7; abundance: NA; d_gene: NA; v_gene: TRBV7-2
CDR3aa: CASSFRLGQGKNEQFF; CDR3nt: TGCGCCAGCAGCTTTCGATTGGGACAGGGGAAAAATGAGCAGTTCTTC; j_gene: TRBJ2-1; abundance: once; d_gene: TRBD1; v_gene: TRBV5-1
CDR3aa: CATTQTGSGNTIYF; CDR3nt: TGTGCCACGACCCAGACAGGGTCTGGAAACACCATATATTTT; j_gene: TRBJ1-3; abundance: once; d_gene: TRBD1; v_gene: TRBV3-1/TRBV3-2
CDR3aa: CASSLNPGQGSSGELFF; CDR3nt: TGTGCTAGCAGTTTAAATCCGGGACAGGGCTCGTCCGGGGAGCTGTTTTTT; j_gene: TRBJ2-2; abundance: NA; d_gene: TRBD1; v_gene: TRBV7-7
CDR3aa: CASSYGQAYSNQPQHF; CDR3nt: TGTGCCAGCAGTTACGGCCAGGCGTATAGCAATCAGCCCCAGCATTTT; j_gene: TRBJ1-5; abundance: NA; d_gene: NA; v_gene: TRBV6-6
CDR3aa: CASSLGQGENTQYF; CDR3nt: TGTGCCAGCAGCTTAGGACAGGGGGAGAATACGCAGTATTTT; j_gene: TRBJ2-3; abundance: NA; d_gene: TRBD1; v_gene: TRBV7-9
CDR3aa: CASSATGGQRYEQYF; CDR3nt: TGTGCCAGCAGCGCAACGGGGGGACAAAGATACGAGCAGTACTTC; j_gene: TRBJ2-7; abundance: NA; d_gene: NA; v_gene: TRBV7-9
CDR3aa: CAWSVRRRGNTIYF; CDR3nt: TGTGCCTGGAGTGTACGCCGCAGGGGGAACACCATATATTTT; j_gene: TRBJ1-3; abundance: NA; d_gene: TRBD1; v_gene: TRBV30
CDR3aa: CSASSDSSRGYTF; CDR3nt: TGCAGTGCTAGTTCGGACAGTTCAAGGGGCTACACCTTC; j_gene: TRBJ1-2; abundance: NA; d_gene: NA; v_gene: TRBV20-1
CDR3aa: CASSSPPLPGQGLTIYF; CDR3nt: TGTGCCAGCAGTTCCCCCCCCCTTCCGGGACAGGGTCTCACCATATATTTT; j_gene: TRBJ1-3; abundance: once; d_gene: TRBD1; v_gene: TRBV28
CDR3aa: CASSSTGTSIHEQFF; CDR3nt: TGTGCCAGCAGTTCTACCGGGACTAGCATTCATGAGCAGTTCTTC; j_gene: TRBJ2-1; abundance: NA; d_gene: TRBD2; v_gene: TRBV28
CDR3aa: CASGLGGGETQYF; CDR3nt: TGTGCTAGTGGTTTGGGAGGGGGAGAGACCCAGTACTTC; j_gene: TRBJ2-5; abundance: NA; d_gene: NA; v_gene: TRBV12-5
CDR3aa: CASSPPTGGVDGYTF; CDR3nt: TGTGCCAGCAGTCCTCCGACAGGGGGCGTCGACGGCTACACCTTC; j_gene: TRBJ1-2; abundance: NA; d_gene: TRBD1; v_gene: TRBV6-5
CDR3aa: CAWSVRGLAGGQETQYF; CDR3nt: TGTGCCTGGAGTGTACGTGGACTAGCGGGGGGGCAAGAGACCCAGTACTTC; j_gene: TRBJ2-5; abundance: NA; d_gene: TRBD2; v_gene: TRBV30
CDR3aa: CAWSVDFSPLHF; CDR3nt: TGTGCCTGGAGTGTAGACTTCTCACCCCTCCACTTT; j_gene: TRBJ1-6; abundance: once; d_gene: NA; v_gene: TRBV30
CDR3aa: CASSETGLAGYEQYF; CDR3nt: TGTGCCAGCAGTGAAACGGGACTAGCGGGATACGAGCAGTACTTC; j_gene: TRBJ2-7; abundance: NA; d_gene: TRBD2; v_gene: TRBV2
CDR3aa: CASSLSGGLSGYTF; CDR3nt: TGTGCCAGCAGCTTATCTGGGGGGTTGAGTGGCTACACCTTC; j_gene: TRBJ1-2; abundance: NA; d_gene: NA; v_gene: TRBV13
CDR3aa: CASSPGVAKNIQYF; CDR3nt: TGTGCCAGTAGTCCCGGAGTAGCCAAAAACATTCAGTACTTC; j_gene: TRBJ2-4; abundance: NA; d_gene: NA; v_gene: TRBV19
CDR3aa: CAISGGTSGGNEQFF; CDR3nt: TGTGCCATCAGTGGAGGGACTAGCGGGGGGAATGAGCAGTTCTTC; j_gene: TRBJ2-1; abundance: NA; d_gene: TRBD2; v_gene: TRBV10-3
CDR3aa: CAISESRQRQGSGYTF; CDR3nt: TGTGCCATCAGTGAGTCGAGACAGAGACAGGGGTCGGGCTACACCTTC; j_gene: TRBJ1-2; abundance: once; d_gene: TRBD1; v_gene: TRBV10-3
CDR3aa: CASSRGLGYEQYF; CDR3nt: TGTGCCAGCAGCCGCGGACTAGGCTACGAGCAGTACTTC; j_gene: TRBJ2-7; abundance: few; d_gene: TRBD2; v_gene: TRBV7-3
CDR3aa: CASSQDRGGTTNYGYTF; CDR3nt: TGCGCCAGCAGCCAAGATCGGGGGGGAACGACTAACTATGGCTACACCTTC; j_gene: TRBJ1-2; abundance: NA; d_gene: NA; v_gene: TRBV4-3
CDR3aa: CASRRTGESGYTF; CDR3nt: TGTGCCAGCAGACGGACAGGGGAGAGCGGCTACACCTTC; j_gene: TRBJ1-2; abundance: NA; d_gene: TRBD1; v_gene: TRBV2
CDR3aa: CASSQDRPDGGYTF; CDR3nt: TGTGCCAGCAGTCAAGACAGGCCGGACGGTGGCTACACCTTC; j_gene: TRBJ1-2; abundance: NA; d_gene: NA; v_gene: TRBV5-5
CDR3aa: CASSLIQGVNEKLFF; CDR3nt: TGTGCCAGCAGCCTGATCCAGGGGGTCAATGAAAAACTGTTTTTT; j_gene: TRBJ1-4; abundance: NA; d_gene: TRBD1; v_gene: TRBV3-1/TRBV3-2
CDR3aa: CASSRTGNFEAFF; CDR3nt: TGTGCCAGCAGCCGCACAGGAAATTTTGAAGCTTTCTTT; j_gene: TRBJ1-1; abundance: NA; d_gene: NA; v_gene: TRBV7-9